This T cell receptor (beta chain) stems from a study of OX40 agonist ivuxolimab in advanced cancers. Findings and caveats of the study: More expanded clones were found, on average, in CD8+ than in CD4+ T cells. Clonal expansion was seen in CD4+ and CD8+ blood T cells by week 6 at 0.1 to 3.0 mg/kg.

A remark on this clone: Its antigen is currently unknown.

Trimming took off 11 bases at V and 2 bases at J, with 10 bases between the two ends. This CDR3 comprises 11 residues. CDR1 is SGHAT and CDR2 is FQNNGV in the germline V gene. Measured with immunoSEQ multiplex PCR; TCRdb has only the in-frame clones, and not every one. The sample yields about 21,000 clones, around 90% seen once. The chain recombines TRBV11-2 with TRBJ2-7; TRBD2 is a possible D gene (7 bases). The TCR sequence derives from an adult with an advanced solid tumor such as melanoma, head and neck, liver or kidney cancer. The starting material was CD4+ or CD8+ T cells sorted from blood, obtained in a trial of the OX40 agonist ivuxolimab. The CDR3 bases are TGTGCCGCGGGGGACACCTACGAGCAGTACTTC. Protein product: CAAGDTYEQYF.